This T cell receptor beta chain derives from a study of beta chain features in type 1 diabetes. This clone has a count of ten or more. Expressed TCRB transcripts were sequenced because the isolated RNA had all been reverse transcribed beforehand. Clones were sequenced by immunoSEQ multiplex PCR, and TCRdb holds only the in-frame ones, with some missing. The sample includes 810,000 or so clones, 15% to 20% seen only once; the top ten take 0.02% to 0.025%. This clonotype was sampled from a woman aged 18-29 years in good health. Sequencing used naive CD4+ T cells from blood.

The CDR3 reads CASPQSHEQYF. Written as DNA, the CDR3 is TGTGCCAGCCCCCAGTCTCACGAGCAGTACTTC. The chain links TRBV21-1 to TRBJ2-7; no check of the table's D call, TRBD1, against the DNA was made. TRBV21-1 is assigned pseudogene status. The CDR3 extends over 11 amino acids.